The 5 T cell receptor beta chains in this list originate from one sample, sequenced in a study of T cells after posttransplantation cyclophosphamide. Profiled with immunoSEQ multiplex PCR; TCRdb holds only in-frame clones, not every one. The sample holds tens of thousands of clones; under 95% are singletons and the top ten take 2.9%. The sample comprised PBMCs. The receptors come from a woman aged 25 to 39 in good health and a related stem cell transplant donor.

This chain links TRBV6-4 with TRBJ2-2; TRBD1 matches at 7 bases. Germline V lookup: CDR1 MRHNA, CDR2 SNTAGT. The length of the CDR3 is 15 residues. V was clipped by 0 bases and J by 6 bases; unmatched bases: 4. The chain's CDR3 is CASSDSRGSAGELFF. The DNA of the CDR3 is TGTGCCAGCAGTGACTCCAGGGGGTCGGCCGGGGAGCTGTTTTTT.

The chain joins TRBV19 to TRBJ2-2; 8 bases align to TRBD1. CDR1 is LNHDA and CDR2 is SQIVND in the germline V gene (reference sequence). The CDR3 loop spans 16 amino acids. Trimming at V came to 4 bases and at J to 0 bases, leaving 4 bases not matched to a gene. This chain's CDR3 is CASSRGTGTNTGELFF. CDR3 nucleotides: TGTGCCAGTAGTAGAGGGACAGGAACGAACACCGGGGAGCTGTTTTTT.

In nucleotides, the CDR3 is TGTGCCAGCGGACTCTCTAGCACAGATACGCAGTATTTT. This gives the protein CASGLSSTDTQYF. The rearrangement uses TRBV19 and TRBJ2-3; D perhaps matches TRBD2 (5 bases). Trimming stripped 9 bases from V and 0 bases from J, with 10 bases between. Germline V lookup: CDR1 LNHDA, CDR2 SQIVND (reference sequence). The CDR3 runs to 13 residues.

The V and J genes are TRBV9 and TRBJ2-7; tentative D call: TRBD1 (6 bases). The CDR3 consists of 14 residues. CDR1 is SGDLS, CDR2 YYNGEE, per germline. The ends were cut back, 2 bases at V and 5 bases at J, with 14 bases in the middle. The CDR3 bases are TGTGCCAGCAGCGTGGGAAAGGGGGTCGACGAGCAGTACTTC. Protein sequence: CASSVGKGVDEQYF.

J is TRBJ2-3 and V is TRBV10-3; 12 positions agree with TRBD2. CDR1 ENHRY and CDR2 SYGVKD come from the germline V gene. The V segment lost 4 bases and the J segment 5 bases; nucleotides outside the gene matches: 7. The CDR3 consists of 16 residues. Here the CDR3 DNA reads TGTGCCATCAGTGCGGCTAGCGGGGGGGCGGTAGATACGCAGTATTTT. It is translated as CAISAASGGAVDTQYF.